This TCR beta chain originates from a study of T-cell memory formation after mild COVID-19. This clonotype was observed a handful of times. Its specificity is unknown. Regarding the study as a whole: Memory from before infection featured some responding clones, which suggests cross-reactive memory joined.

One entry per CDR3 protein results from TCRdb running MiXCR on the 5' RACE reads. The data show about 340,000 distinct CDR3 sequences, 10% to 15% seen once. From germline, CDR1 is LGHNA and CDR2 YSLEER. The length of the CDR3 is 17 residues. The ends were cut back, 0 bases at V and 1 base at J, with 12 bases in the middle. This receptor was obtained from a man aged 18 to 29 who had mild COVID-19 (a few samples of this study predate the infection). Cell type and time point are not known. The chain is built from TRBV4-3 and TRBJ2-2; TRBD2 is a possible D gene (5 bases). Source material: PBMCs or a T cell subset sorted from them (not recorded which). The DNA for the CDR3 is TGCGCCAGCAGCCAAGATGTATTCGGGGAGAACACCGGGGAGCTGTTTTTT. The encoded protein is CASSQDVFGENTGELFF.